The next 26 T cell receptor beta chains were all read from a single sample in a study of T cell responses to AZD1222 COVID-19 vaccine. Data came from immunoSEQ multiplex PCR; TCRdb stores just in-frame clones and leaves some out. The table lists about 100,000 clones, around 90% of them singletons. Sample: peripheral blood, taken on day 0 of AZD1222 vaccination. The receptors were gathered from an adult in good health.

This clone was detected once. J is TRBJ1-5 and V is TRBV15, with D hard to call. The CDR3 length is 13 residues. Germline CDR1 and CDR2: LNHNV and YYDKDF (reference sequence). Trimming stripped 1 base from V and 10 bases from J, with 11 bases between. For the CDR3, the DNA is TGTGCCACCAGCAGAGTAGAGTCAGGACCCCAGCATTTT. It translates to CATSRVESGPQHF. Together with reference TRBV15 and TRBJ1-5, the CDR3 gives the full variable domain: DAMVIQNPRYQVTQFGKPVTLSCSQTLNHNVMYWYQQKSSQAPKLLFHYYDKDFNNEADTPDNFQSRRPNTSFCFLDIRSPGLGDTAMYLCATSRVESGPQHFGDGTRLSIL.

This clone occurred once. The rearrangement uses TRBV18 and TRBJ1-5; 8 positions match TRBD1. The CDR3 loop spans 14 amino acids. V gave up 5 bases and J gave up 7 bases; unmatched junction bases: 7. CDR1 and CDR2 (germline): KGHSH, LQKENI. For the CDR3, the DNA is TGTGCCAGCTCAATGGACAGGGTAGACCAGCCCCAGCATTTT. It translates to CASSMDRVDQPQHF. The variable domain in full, completed from reference TRBV18 and TRBJ1-5, reads NAGVMQNPRHLVRRRGQEARLRCSPMKGHSHVYWYRQLPEEGLKFMVYLQKENIIDESGMPKERFSAEFPKEGPSILRIQQVVRGDSAAYFCASSMDRVDQPQHFGDGTRLSIL.

The chain joins TRBV7-9 to TRBJ2-5; D is unclear. Trimming shortened V by 5 bases and J by 5 bases, and 6 bases separated the two germline ends. The CDR3 totals 11 residues. Looked up from germline, CDR1 is SEHNR and CDR2 is FQNEAQ (reference sequence). CDR3 amino acids: CASSGSETQYF. Written as DNA, the CDR3 is TGTGCCAGCAGCGGGTCGGAGACCCAGTACTTC.

This sequence joins TRBV7-6 and TRBJ2-7; 12 bases are a match to TRBD2. The germline V gene has CDR1 SGHVS and CDR2 FNYEAQ. V was pared by 5 bases and J by 5 bases, with 7 bases of the junction left unmatched. CDR3 length: 15 amino acids. The CDR3: CASSQTTSGSDEQYF. CDR3 nucleotide sequence: TGTGCCAGCAGCCAAACGACTAGCGGGAGCGACGAGCAGTACTTC.

The chain couples TRBV9 to TRBJ2-7; 8 nucleotides line up with TRBD2. The CDR3 contains 16 residues. V shed 0 bases and J 4 bases; nucleotides not matched to a gene: 9. From germline, CDR1 is SGDLS and CDR2 YYNGEE. CDR3 DNA sequence: TGTGCCAGCAGCGTAGGCGGTAGCGGGACCCGTTACGAGCAGTACTTC. Residues: CASSVGGSGTRYEQYF.

The rearrangement joins TRBV25-1 to TRBJ2-7; D remains unclear. There are 10 residues in the CDR3. V shed 6 bases and J shed 4 bases, with 4 bases lying between them. Germline values: CDR1 MGHDK, CDR2 SYGVNS. CDR3 protein: CASRLYEQYF. The CDR3 nucleotides are TGTGCCAGCAGACTTTACGAGCAGTACTTC.

This clone was seen a few times. This rearrangement joins TRBV24-1 to TRBJ2-7, with D possibly matching TRBD1 (5 bases). V was clipped by 0 bases and J by 6 bases, with 14 bases between them. Germline V gene sequence: CDR1 KGHDR, CDR2 SFDVKD. CDR3 length equals 15 residues. The CDR3 DNA follows: TGTGCCACCAGTGATTTGGCCAGGGTTCTAATCGAGCAGTACTTC. This gives the protein CATSDLARVLIEQYF.

The J gene is TRBJ1-5, the V gene TRBV27; unclear D gene. Germline loops: CDR1 MNHEY, CDR2 SMNVEV (reference sequence). The CDR3 length is 15 residues. Trimming removed 6 bases at V and 1 base at J, with 13 bases between. CDR3 sequence reads: CASRVQDCSNQPQHF. The CDR3 DNA follows: TGTGCCAGCAGAGTCCAGGACTGCAGCAATCAGCCCCAGCATTTT.

This clone occurred once. This chain connects TRBV27 to TRBJ2-7; 12 bases match TRBD1. CDR3 length: 16 amino acids. V was clipped by 6 bases and J by 4 bases; unmatched bases: 10. CDR1 and CDR2 (germline): MNHEY, SMNVEV (reference sequence). In DNA form, the CDR3 reads TGTGCCAGCAGAGCCGGGACAGGGGGCGCGATTTACGAGCAGTACTTC. Protein: CASRAGTGGAIYEQYF.

V usage is TRBV27 and J usage is TRBJ2-7; weak D call: TRBD2 (6 bases). V lost 1 base and J 3 bases, leaving 10 bases between the germline ends. The CDR3 sequence is 14 residues long. From germline, CDR1 is MNHEY and CDR2 SMNVEV (reference sequence). CDR3 sequence (DNA): TGTGCCAGCAGTTTATTGGGGGGAAACTACGAGCAGTACTTC. It is translated as CASSLLGGNYEQYF.

The V gene is TRBV27, the J gene TRBJ1-5; D gene ambiguous. Trimming shortened V by 7 bases and J by 6 bases, and 22 bases separated the two germline ends. This CDR3 has 16 residues. Germline CDR1 reads MNHEY; CDR2 reads SMNVEV (reference sequence). Written as DNA, the CDR3 is TGTGCCAGCACCCCAGGTGGGGTTCCTTCAAGTCAGCCCCAGCATTTT. Amino acid sequence: CASTPGGVPSSQPQHF.

This clone has just one count. This rearrangement joins TRBV5-1 to TRBJ2-7; D is unclear. Germline CDR1 is SGHRS and CDR2 is YFSETQ. V was clipped by 1 base and J by 3 bases, with 11 bases between them. CDR3 length: 14 amino acids. This CDR3 is CASSLKASFYEQYF. In DNA, the CDR3 is TGCGCCAGCAGCTTGAAGGCTAGTTTCTACGAGCAGTACTTC.

This sequence joins TRBV29-1 and TRBJ2-3, with D perhaps matching TRBD2 (6 bases). Trimming shortened V by 4 bases and J by 6 bases, and 20 bases separated the two germline ends. The CDR3 is 15 residues long. Germline CDR1 and CDR2: SQVTM and ANQGSEA. The CDR3 bases are TGCAGCGTTGTGGGCCTAGCGACCTCAGGGGATACGCAGTATTTT. Translated: CSVVGLATSGDTQYF.

The chain uses TRBV10-3 and TRBJ2-5; 13 bases map to TRBD2. The CDR3 consists of 13 residues. V shed 11 bases and J 3 bases; nucleotides not matched to a gene: 3. The germline V gene has CDR1 ENHRY and CDR2 SYGVKD. The CDR3 DNA is TGTGCCGTAGGACTAGCGGGAGAAGAGACCCAGTACTTC. This sequence encodes CAVGLAGEETQYF.

The V gene is TRBV5-6, the J gene TRBJ2-7, with D perhaps TRBD1 (6 bases). CDR1 is SGHDT and CDR2 is YYEEEE in the germline V gene. Trimming stripped 4 bases from V and 3 bases from J, with 11 bases between. The CDR3 sequence is 13 residues long. DNA of the CDR3: TGTGCCAGCAGCCCGGGGACAATCTACGAGCAGTACTTC. This gives the protein CASSPGTIYEQYF.

This rearrangement joins TRBV9 to TRBJ2-6, with D perhaps matching TRBD1 (6 bases). CDR3 length: 16 amino acids. Deletions cut 6 bases from V and 0 bases from J, with 13 bases between. CDR1 and CDR2 from the germline V gene are SGDLS and YYNGEE. CDR3 amino acids: CASKDRYLSGANVLTF. In nucleotides, the CDR3 is TGTGCCAGCAAAGACAGGTATCTCTCTGGGGCCAACGTCCTGACTTTC. Full variable domain (outside the CDR3, taken from reference TRBV9 and TRBJ2-6): DSGVTQTPKHLITATGQRVTLRCSPRSGDLSVYWYQQSLDQGLQFLIQYYNGEERAKGNILERFSAQQFPDLHSELNLSSLELGDSALYFCASKDRYLSGANVLTFGAGSRLTVL.

This chain connects TRBV6-5 to TRBJ1-5; D call uncertain. V lost 6 bases and J lost 3, with 9 bases in between. Germline assignment: CDR1 MNHEY and CDR2 SVGAGI. This CDR3 region has 13 residues. CDR3 loop: CASRVSLNQPQHF. CDR3 DNA: TGTGCCAGCAGGGTTAGCCTCAATCAGCCCCAGCATTTT.

This clone was detected a few times. The V and J genes are TRBV10-3 and TRBJ2-1; 7 nucleotides match TRBD2. CDR1 is ENHRY and CDR2 is SYGVKD in the germline V gene. V gave up 7 bases and J gave up 3 bases; unmatched junction bases: 9. CDR3 length: 15 residues. The CDR3, as DNA: TGTGCCATCACCCCAGGGAGCGGGGACTACAATGAGCAGTTCTTC. Translating gives CAITPGSGDYNEQFF.

The rearrangement links TRBV19 to TRBJ2-3; 8 nucleotides line up with TRBD1. The germline V gene has CDR1 LNHDA and CDR2 SQIVND (reference sequence). This CDR3 has 16 amino acids. Losses at the gene ends were 3 bases for V and 1 base for J; bases not matched to a gene: 6. This CDR3 is CASSISLTGGTDTQYF. The CDR3 bases are TGTGCCAGTAGTATTTCTTTGACAGGGGGCACAGATACGCAGTATTTT. Based on the CDR3 plus reference TRBV19 and TRBJ2-3, the full variable domain is DGGITQSPKYLFRKEGQNVTLSCEQNLNHDAMYWYRQDPGQGLRLIYYSQIVNDFQKGDIAEGYSVSREKKESFPLTVTSAQKNPTAFYLCASSISLTGGTDTQYFGPGTRLTVL.

CDR3 loop: CASTLGPGKGLRHYEQFF. The CDR3 DNA is TGTGCCAGCACCCTAGGGCCAGGGAAAGGGCTTAGGCATTATGAGCAGTTCTTC. The V and J genes are TRBV5-8 and TRBJ2-1; the D gene is possibly TRBD1 (5 bases). Germline V gene data show CDR1 as SGHTS and CDR2 as YDEGEE. The CDR3 is made up of 18 amino acids. V lost 6 bases to trimming and J lost 8 bases, with 30 bases between them.

The rearrangement joins TRBV11-2 to TRBJ1-1, with D tentatively TRBD1 (6 bases). The V and J ends lost 3 bases and 1 base respectively, with 15 bases between them. Germline loops: CDR1 SGHAT, CDR2 FQNNGV. The CDR3 is 16 amino acids. CDR3 sequence: CASSFGQLLGNTEAFF. In DNA form, the CDR3 reads TGTGCCAGCAGCTTCGGACAGCTCTTAGGGAACACTGAAGCTTTCTTT.

J is TRBJ1-1 and V is TRBV10-3; D gene ambiguous. Germline V gene sequence: CDR1 ENHRY, CDR2 SYGVKD. The CDR3 sequence is 13 residues long. Between the trimmed V and J ends, which lost 4 bases and 1 base, there was a span of 7 bases. The CDR3 DNA sequence: TGTGCCATCAGTGTCAGGCAGAACACTGAAGCTTTCTTT. Its protein is CAISVRQNTEAFF.

Regarding this clone: Within the sample, other DNA sequences also encode this same CDR3. The rearrangement joins TRBV30 to TRBJ1-3; D call uncertain. The V gene's germline CDR1 is GTSNPN and CDR2 SVGIG (reference sequence). Deletions cut 0 bases from V and 5 bases from J, with 8 bases between. This CDR3 has 13 amino acids. CDR3 DNA: TGTGCCTGGAGTGTTAACGGCAGAAACACCATATATTTT. Encoded protein: CAWSVNGRNTIYF.

V and J are TRBV9 and TRBJ2-1; no reliable D call. Trimming removed 0 bases from V and 0 bases from J, with 13 bases in between. The CDR3 length is 17 residues. Germline V gene sequence: CDR1 SGDLS, CDR2 YYNGEE. CDR3 protein: CASSVGGMSHSYNEQFF. The CDR3 DNA sequence: TGTGCCAGCAGCGTAGGAGGCATGAGCCACTCCTACAATGAGCAGTTCTTC.

The chain uses TRBV7-2 and TRBJ2-3, with D perhaps TRBD1 or TRBD2 (5 bases each). V lost 3 bases and J 6 bases, leaving 28 bases between the germline ends. Germline CDR1 reads SGHTA; CDR2 reads FQGNSA. There are 19 residues in the CDR3. DNA for the CDR3: TGTGCCAGCAGCTTCCTAAGTAGGGCCCCCCTGGCTGAGGGGGATACGCAGTATTTT. Its protein product is CASSFLSRAPLAEGDTQYF.

The chain links TRBV30 to TRBJ1-2; unclear D gene. There are 16 residues in the CDR3. Between the trimmed V and J ends, which lost 0 bases and 6 bases, there was a span of 20 bases. Germline V gene data show CDR1 as GTSNPN and CDR2 as SVGIG (reference sequence). CDR3 in DNA: TGTGCCTGGAGTGTATTAGGTCGGGGTGTCGGGCATGGCTACACCTTC. Protein sequence: CAWSVLGRGVGHGYTF.